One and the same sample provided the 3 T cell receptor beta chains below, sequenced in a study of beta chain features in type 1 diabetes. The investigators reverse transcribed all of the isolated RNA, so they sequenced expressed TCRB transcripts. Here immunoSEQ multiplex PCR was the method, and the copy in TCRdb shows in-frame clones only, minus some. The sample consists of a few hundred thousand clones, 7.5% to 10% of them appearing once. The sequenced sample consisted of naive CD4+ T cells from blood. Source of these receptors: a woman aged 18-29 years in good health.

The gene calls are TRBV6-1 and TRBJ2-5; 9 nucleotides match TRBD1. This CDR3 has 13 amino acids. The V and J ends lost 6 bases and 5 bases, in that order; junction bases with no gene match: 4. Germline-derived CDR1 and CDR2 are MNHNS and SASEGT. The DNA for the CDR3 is TGTGCCAGCAGGAAACAGGGGGCTGAGACCCAGTACTTC. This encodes CASRKQGAETQYF.

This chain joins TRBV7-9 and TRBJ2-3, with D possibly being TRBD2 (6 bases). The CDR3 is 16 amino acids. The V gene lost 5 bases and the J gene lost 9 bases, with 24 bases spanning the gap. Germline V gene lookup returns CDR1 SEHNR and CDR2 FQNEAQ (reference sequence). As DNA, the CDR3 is TGTGCCAGCAGCGTCGGGACTTTCGCAGACAAAGCCACGCAGTATTTT. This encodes CASSVGTFADKATQYF.

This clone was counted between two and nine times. Written as DNA, the CDR3 is TGTGCCAGCAGTTTCAACGAGCAGTACTTC. Protein sequence: CASSFNEQYF. This chain uses TRBV2 with TRBJ2-7; D is uncertain. V was shortened by 5 bases and J by 5 bases, with 4 bases between the two germline ends. CDR1 and CDR2 from the germline V gene are SNHLY and FYNNEI. This CDR3 has 10 residues.